The rows below give T cell receptor beta chains drawn from one sample of a study of cytomegalovirus exposure and HLA in healthy donors. TCRdb's table, derived via immunoSEQ multiplex PCR, lists solely in-frame clones and lacks some. The sample features tens of thousands of clones, with about 6.2% in its top ten. The material sequenced was PBMCs. The receptors were sampled from a human donor in good health. Both conserved end residues are part of each CDR3. Fields, in order: CDR3 DNA, CDR3 protein, J gene, D gene, V gene. A D gene is named only where the DNA matches it firmly.

DNA: TGCAGCGTTGCTCGGACAGGGGGCAAGTATGGCTACACCTTC; CDR3: CSVARTGGKYGYTF; J: TRBJ1-2; D: TRBD1; V: TRBV29-1
DNA: TGTGCCTGGAGTTCCAGCGGGGGCTTCAACACCGGGGAGCTGTTTTTT; CDR3: CAWSSSGGFNTGELFF; J: TRBJ2-2; D: TRBD2; V: TRBV30
DNA: TGTGCCAGTAATCCAGGGTCCTGGAACACTGAAGCTTTCTTT; CDR3: CASNPGSWNTEAFF; J: TRBJ1-1; D: -; V: TRBV19
DNA: TGTGCCAGTGCGGGGGGCCCTTTAGACGAGCAGTACTTC; CDR3: CASAGGPLDEQYF; J: TRBJ2-7; D: TRBD2; V: TRBV7-6
DNA: TGTGCCAGCAGTGAATGGACTAGCGGGGGCGGAGATACGCAGTATTTT; CDR3: CASSEWTSGGGDTQYF; J: TRBJ2-3; D: TRBD2; V: TRBV6-1
DNA: TGTGCCAGCAGCCTAAAACAGGGTTATAATTCACCCCTCCACTTT; CDR3: CASSLKQGYNSPLHF; J: TRBJ1-6; D: -; V: TRBV7-8
DNA: TGCGCCAGCAGCTCGGGGGACGAGTCCGCCTACGAGCAGTACTTC; CDR3: CASSSGDESAYEQYF; J: TRBJ2-7; D: -; V: TRBV5-1
DNA: TGTGCCAGCAGCTTACAGGGGCCTGGAAACACCATATATTTT; CDR3: CASSLQGPGNTIYF; J: TRBJ1-3; D: -; V: TRBV7-9
DNA: TGTGCCAGCACCCTGCGTCCGGACAGTTCAACAGATACGCAGTATTTT; CDR3: CASTLRPDSSTDTQYF; J: TRBJ2-3; D: -; V: TRBV6-6
DNA: TGTGCCAGCAGCCAGGACAGGGGAAGTTGGTACGAGCAGTACTTC; CDR3: CASSQDRGSWYEQYF; J: TRBJ2-7; D: TRBD1; V: TRBV5-4
DNA: TGTGCCTGGAAGGGAAGGGACAGGGGGAGCTACAATGAGCAGTTCTTC; CDR3: CAWKGRDRGSYNEQFF; J: TRBJ2-1; D: TRBD1; V: TRBV30
DNA: TGTGCCATCAGTGAGCGCGGGGATTCACCCCTCCACTTT; CDR3: CAISERGDSPLHF; J: TRBJ1-6; D: -; V: TRBV10-3
DNA: TGTGCCAGTAGTAAGACAGGGGTTGACACTGAAGATTTCTTT; CDR3: CASSKTGVDTEDFF; J: TRBJ1-1; D: TRBD1; V: TRBV19
DNA: TGTGCCAGCACTCGTAGTTACACTGAAGCTTTCTTT; CDR3: CASTRSYTEAFF; J: TRBJ1-1; D: -; V: TRBV6-1
DNA: TGTGCCAGCAGTGAAGCGCTAAGGGGGTCTGGCTACACCTTC; CDR3: CASSEALRGSGYTF; J: TRBJ1-2; D: -; V: TRBV2
DNA: TGTGCCAGCGGACCCGGGACTAGCGGAAACAATGAGCAGTTCTTC; CDR3: CASGPGTSGNNEQFF; J: TRBJ2-1; D: TRBD2; V: TRBV6-5
DNA: TGCGCCAGCAGCTCACAGGGGGCGCGTAGGTACGAGCAGTACTTC; CDR3: CASSSQGARRYEQYF; J: TRBJ2-7; D: TRBD1; V: TRBV5-1
DNA: TGTGCCAGCAGTGCACTACAGGGGGCGGGCGGCTACACCTTC; CDR3: CASSALQGAGGYTF; J: TRBJ1-2; D: TRBD1; V: TRBV6-1
DNA: TGTGCCAGCAGCACGACAGGGGGGAACTACGAGCAGTACTTC; CDR3: CASSTTGGNYEQYF; J: TRBJ2-7; D: TRBD1; V: TRBV27
DNA: TGTGCCAGCAGTGAAGGGAGGGGGCGGTATACCGGGGAGCTGTTTTTT; CDR3: CASSEGRGRYTGELFF; J: TRBJ2-2; D: -; V: TRBV6-1
DNA: TGTGCCAGTAGTATAAGAGGGGCGGGAACTGAAGCTTTCTTT; CDR3: CASSIRGAGTEAFF; J: TRBJ1-1; D: -; V: TRBV19
DNA: TGCGCCAGCAGTTACGGGGGTGACGAAGCTTTCTTT; CDR3: CASSYGGDEAFF; J: TRBJ1-1; D: -; V: TRBV5-1
DNA: TGCAGCGTTGAAGGAGGCGCTAGCACAGATACGCAGTATTTT; CDR3: CSVEGGASTDTQYF; J: TRBJ2-3; D: -; V: TRBV29-1
DNA: TGTGCCAGCAGCCTAACCGGGGGGAGCAATCAGCCCCAGCATTTT; CDR3: CASSLTGGSNQPQHF; J: TRBJ1-5; D: -; V: TRBV9
DNA: TGTGCCGGCAGCTTAACCGGGCGGGGGGACGAGACCCAGTACTTC; CDR3: CAGSLTGRGDETQYF; J: TRBJ2-5; D: TRBD2; V: TRBV7-9
DNA: TGTGCCAGTGAAGAGAAGGAGCCGCCCTATGGCTACACCTTC; CDR3: CASEEKEPPYGYTF; J: TRBJ1-2; D: -; V: TRBV19
DNA: TGTGCCTGGAGGAGGGACAGGAATTCACCCCTCCACTTT; CDR3: CAWRRDRNSPLHF; J: TRBJ1-6; D: TRBD1; V: TRBV30
DNA: TGCAGCGGAGGGACAGGGGCGGAGACCCAGTACTTC; CDR3: CSGGTGAETQYF; J: TRBJ2-5; D: TRBD1; V: TRBV29-1
DNA: TGTGCCAGTACACCGGGACAGGGGTTCTACAATGAGCAGTTCTTC; CDR3: CASTPGQGFYNEQFF; J: TRBJ2-1; D: TRBD1; V: TRBV19
DNA: TGTGCCAGCAGCGTCGGGACTAGCGGAAGACAAGAGACCCAGTACTTC; CDR3: CASSVGTSGRQETQYF; J: TRBJ2-5; D: TRBD2; V: TRBV9
DNA: TGTGCCAGCAGCTCTCGACAGGGGACGCGCTTCATGAACACTGAAGCTTTCTTT; CDR3: CASSSRQGTRFMNTEAFF; J: TRBJ1-1; D: -; V: TRBV21-1
DNA: TGTGCCAGCAGCTCTTGGGGACAGGGCGACAACTATGGCTACACCTTC; CDR3: CASSSWGQGDNYGYTF; J: TRBJ1-2; D: TRBD1; V: TRBV9
DNA: TGTGCCAGCAGCTTAGGACTAGCGGGGGGAGCAGATACGCAGTATTTT; CDR3: CASSLGLAGGADTQYF; J: TRBJ2-3; D: TRBD2; V: TRBV7-2
DNA: TGTGCCAGCAGCAGACAGGGAGAGACCCAGTACTTC; CDR3: CASSRQGETQYF; J: TRBJ2-5; D: TRBD1; V: TRBV6-5
DNA: TGTGCCAGCAGCTCCTGGACAGGGGGAGCTGAAAAACTGTTTTTT; CDR3: CASSSWTGGAEKLFF; J: TRBJ1-4; D: TRBD1; V: TRBV7-6
DNA: TGTGCCAGCAGTCCGAAGGTGGGGGACACAAACACAGATACGCAGTATTTT; CDR3: CASSPKVGDTNTDTQYF; J: TRBJ2-3; D: -; V: TRBV7-3
DNA: TGTGCCAGCAGCGCGGAGACAGGGTTGAGGGAAAAACTGTTTTTT; CDR3: CASSAETGLREKLFF; J: TRBJ1-4; D: TRBD1; V: TRBV9
DNA: TGTGCCAGCAGCACCTACAGGGATACGCAGTATTTT; CDR3: CASSTYRDTQYF; J: TRBJ2-3; D: -; V: TRBV7-6
DNA: TGTGCCAGCAGCCTGACAGGGGGCGAGAGGGAGACCCAGTACTTC; CDR3: CASSLTGGERETQYF; J: TRBJ2-5; D: TRBD1; V: TRBV27
DNA: TGTGCCAGCAACCTTAGCGGGGTAGAGACCCAGTACTTC; CDR3: CASNLSGVETQYF; J: TRBJ2-5; D: TRBD2; V: TRBV28
DNA: TGTGCCAGCAGACTACAGGGGGCAGATACGCAGTATTTT; CDR3: CASRLQGADTQYF; J: TRBJ2-3; D: TRBD1; V: TRBV28
DNA: TGTGCCATCAGGGGGGACGGGGGGACTGAAGCTTTCTTT; CDR3: CAIRGDGGTEAFF; J: TRBJ1-1; D: -; V: TRBV10-3
DNA: TGTGCCAGCAGCCTTAAGGACAGGGCAAATTCACCCCTCCACTTT; CDR3: CASSLKDRANSPLHF; J: TRBJ1-6; D: TRBD1; V: TRBV7-9
DNA: TGTGCCAGCAGCTATCGACAGGGCCTGAACACTGAAGCTTTCTTT; CDR3: CASSYRQGLNTEAFF; J: TRBJ1-1; D: TRBD1; V: TRBV7-8
DNA: TGCAGCGTTGAAGGGGGGACAGGGCTAACGGAGAACCAGTACTTC; CDR3: CSVEGGTGLTENQYF; J: TRBJ2-5; D: TRBD1; V: TRBV29-1
DNA: TGTGCCAGCAGCGTAGGGAGGAGGTACCAAGAGACCCAGTACTTC; CDR3: CASSVGRRYQETQYF; J: TRBJ2-5; D: -; V: TRBV9
DNA: TGCGCCAGCAGCTCGGACTCTAGCGGGGTAGTCAATGAGCAGTTCTTC; CDR3: CASSSDSSGVVNEQFF; J: TRBJ2-1; D: TRBD2; V: TRBV5-1
DNA: TGTGCCACGAGAGGGGGAGTAGACACCGGGGAGCTGTTTTTT; CDR3: CATRGGVDTGELFF; J: TRBJ2-2; D: -; V: TRBV10-3
DNA: TGTGCCAGCTCATCGGACAGGGGGTCGGGCACTGAAGCTTTCTTT; CDR3: CASSSDRGSGTEAFF; J: TRBJ1-1; D: TRBD1; V: TRBV18
DNA: TGTGCCAGCAGCGCCCAGGGGGTGGGTGGCTACACCTTC; CDR3: CASSAQGVGGYTF; J: TRBJ1-2; D: TRBD1; V: TRBV9
DNA: TGTGCCAGCAGCCCCCCAGGCGTTGGGGAGCAGTACTTC; CDR3: CASSPPGVGEQYF; J: TRBJ2-7; D: -; V: TRBV4-2
DNA: TGTGCCAGCAGCCAAGTCGGACAGCGGACTTTCTTT; CDR3: CASSQVGQRTFF; J: TRBJ1-1; D: -; V: TRBV14
DNA: TGTGCCATCAGGGGGGGGGCCAGGGTCTATGGCTACACCTTC; CDR3: CAIRGGARVYGYTF; J: TRBJ1-2; D: -; V: TRBV10-3
DNA: TGTGCCAGCAGTTTAAGCAGGGGGCTTAACTATGGCTACACCTTC; CDR3: CASSLSRGLNYGYTF; J: TRBJ1-2; D: TRBD1; V: TRBV28
DNA: TGTGCCAGCGTGAGGGGGGGCGGCACAGATACGCAGTATTTT; CDR3: CASVRGGGTDTQYF; J: TRBJ2-3; D: -; V: TRBV7-2